The clone carrying this T cell receptor (beta chain) was seen only a few times. The antigen is undetermined. TCR libraries were built in bulk with a published protocol and specific TCR primers. TCRdb re-derived calls from the PCR reads in MiXCR, one entry per CDR3 protein. The table lists some 580,000 distinct CDR3 sequences, over 25% of them singletons, with about 0.78% in the top ten. V was clipped by 9 bases and J by 3 bases, with 9 bases between them. The CDR3 extends over 11 amino acids. Germline V CDR1 and CDR2: MNHEY, SVGAGI. Sorting defined naive CD8 T cells as CD8+CD4-CCR7+CD45RA+. The sample originates from a study of molecular identifiers for immune sequencing clone quantification. General study points: Spiked Jurkat TCR RNA equivalent to one cell was reportedly detectable in some 960,000 naive cells.

The material sequenced was naive CD8+ T cells from blood, with Jurkat cell RNA spiked in. The sample's subset: FACS-sorted CD8+CD4-CCR7+CD45RA+ naive T cells. The chain combines TRBV6-5 with TRBJ2-7, with D perhaps matching TRBD1 (6 bases). The receptor was derived from a human donor in good health. Some libraries in this study had Jurkat cell RNA spiked in. The DNA of the CDR3 is TGTGCCAGTGGACAGATCTACGAGCAGTACTTC. This encodes CASGQIYEQYF.